Listed below are T cell receptor beta chains from one sample, sequenced in a study of blood T cell repertoires in COVID-19. The data were produced by immunoSEQ multiplex PCR, yet TCRdb's version contains in-frame clones alone and is incomplete. The repertoire includes roughly 120,000 clones, 85% of them detected once, and about a tenth sits in the top ten. Specimen: peripheral blood. Receptor source: an elderly man with acute or convalescent COVID-19. Each CDR3 is given with its conserved first and last residue. A D gene is named only where the DNA matches it firmly. Not all rows give a size; the values are once, few, many and, for expanded clones, a class.

J: TRBJ2-7
V: TRBV10-3
length: 15
size: .
D: .
CDR3: CAISESGTPYYEQYF
DNA: TGTGCCATCAGTGAGTCCGGGACACCCTACTACGAGCAGTACTTC

J: TRBJ2-3
V: TRBV3-1/TRBV3-2
length: 15
size: .
D: TRBD1
CDR3: CASSRMAGGSDTQYF
DNA: TGTGCCAGCAGCCGCATGGCAGGGGGCTCAGATACGCAGTATTTT

J: TRBJ1-5
V: TRBV7-9
length: 15
size: .
D: .
CDR3: CASSLATGSNQPQHF
DNA: TGTGCCAGCAGCTTAGCGACAGGTTCCAATCAGCCCCAGCATTTT

J: TRBJ1-5
V: TRBV12-3/TRBV12-4
length: 12
size: few
D: .
CDR3: CASSIAAGVLHF
DNA: TGTGCCAGCAGTATCGCCGCGGGGGTCCTGCATTTT

J: TRBJ1-2
V: TRBV6-5
length: 16
size: .
D: TRBD1
CDR3: CASSYSITVDREGYTF
DNA: TGTGCCAGCAGTTACTCGATAACGGTCGACAGGGAAGGCTACACCTTC

J: TRBJ1-5
V: TRBV5-5
length: 14
size: .
D: .
CDR3: CASSLADSNQPQHF
DNA: TGTGCCAGCAGCTTGGCAGATAGCAATCAGCCCCAGCATTTT

J: TRBJ2-3
V: TRBV14
length: 15
size: .
D: TRBD1
CDR3: CASSRRDRKSDTQYF
DNA: TGTGCCAGCAGCCGGCGGGACAGGAAATCAGATACGCAGTATTTT

J: TRBJ1-1
V: TRBV4-1
length: 17
size: .
D: TRBD1
CDR3: CASSQDRTGRTNTEAFF
DNA: TGCGCCAGCAGCCAAGACCGGACAGGTCGGACGAACACTGAAGCTTTCTTT

J: TRBJ2-7
V: TRBV12-3/TRBV12-4
length: 11
size: .
D: .
CDR3: CASRLFYEQYF
DNA: TGTGCCTCCCGACTGTTTTACGAGCAGTACTTC

J: TRBJ2-1
V: TRBV12-3/TRBV12-4
length: 11
size: .
D: .
CDR3: CASRERREQFF
DNA: TGTGCCAGCAGGGAGCGGCGAGAGCAGTTCTTC

J: TRBJ2-5
V: TRBV18
length: 15
size: .
D: .
CDR3: CASSPPQRTKETQYF
DNA: TGTGCCAGCTCACCACCGCAGCGAACTAAGGAGACCCAGTACTTC

J: TRBJ2-5
V: TRBV5-1
length: 11
size: .
D: .
CDR3: CASSLQETQYF
DNA: TGCGCCAGCAGCCTCCAAGAGACCCAGTACTTC

J: TRBJ1-1
V: TRBV5-1
length: 18
size: .
D: TRBD1
CDR3: CASSSGGGTGGLNTEAFF
DNA: TGCGCCAGCAGCTCGGGAGGAGGGACAGGGGGCTTGAACACTGAAGCTTTCTTT

J: TRBJ1-1
V: TRBV6-5
length: 15
size: .
D: TRBD1
CDR3: CASSPSTGMNTEAFF
DNA: TGTGCCAGCAGTCCTTCGACAGGGATGAACACTGAAGCTTTCTTT

J: TRBJ2-3
V: TRBV7-2
length: 16
size: .
D: TRBD2
CDR3: CASSPVTSGGSDTQYF
DNA: TGTGCCAGCAGCCCCGTGACTAGCGGGGGATCAGATACGCAGTATTTT

J: TRBJ1-2
V: TRBV19
length: 13
size: .
D: .
CDR3: CASNIRENYGYTF
DNA: TGTGCCAGTAACATACGGGAAAACTATGGCTACACCTTC

J: TRBJ2-3
V: TRBV7-3
length: 15
size: .
D: .
CDR3: CASSVGLTKTDTQYF
DNA: TGTGCCAGCAGCGTAGGACTGACCAAAACAGATACGCAGTATTTT

J: TRBJ1-2
V: TRBV25-1
length: 16
size: .
D: TRBD1
CDR3: CASSGPTGGRYYGYTF
DNA: TGTGCCAGCAGCGGCCCGACAGGGGGCCGGTACTATGGCTACACCTTC

J: TRBJ1-1
V: TRBV5-4
length: 14
size: .
D: .
CDR3: CASSLGQENTEAFF
DNA: TGTGCCAGCAGCTTGGGACAGGAGAACACTGAAGCTTTCTTT

J: TRBJ2-1
V: TRBV9
length: 15
size: .
D: TRBD2
CDR3: CASSVGGGTPNEQFF
DNA: TGTGCCAGCAGCGTAGGGGGGGGGACCCCCAATGAGCAGTTCTTC

J: TRBJ1-4
V: TRBV10-3
length: 12
size: .
D: .
CDR3: CAISDRDEKLFF
DNA: TGTGCCATCAGTGACAGGGATGAAAAACTGTTTTTT

J: TRBJ2-2
V: TRBV5-5
length: 13
size: few
D: .
CDR3: CASSLIDTGELFF
DNA: TGTGCCAGCAGTCTCATAGACACCGGGGAGCTGTTTTTT

J: TRBJ2-5
V: TRBV9
length: 14
size: .
D: .
CDR3: CASSVAWGGAAQYF
DNA: TGTGCCAGCAGCGTAGCCTGGGGTGGGGCGGCCCAGTACTTC

J: TRBJ1-5
V: TRBV7-9
length: 15
size: .
D: .
CDR3: CASSPSGGSNQPQHF
DNA: TGTGCCAGCAGCCCGAGTGGGGGCAGCAATCAGCCCCAGCATTTT

J: TRBJ1-5
V: TRBV6-6
length: 13
size: once
D: .
CDR3: CASSIGEAQPQHF
DNA: TGTGCCAGCAGTATTGGGGAGGCCCAGCCCCAGCATTTT

J: TRBJ2-5
V: TRBV19
length: 13
size: .
D: .
CDR3: CASSKRIQETQYF
DNA: TGTGCCAGTAGTAAGCGGATACAAGAGACCCAGTACTTC

J: TRBJ2-7
V: TRBV20-1
length: 11
size: .
D: TRBD1
CDR3: CSAGEDRERYF
DNA: TGCAGTGCCGGAGAGGACAGGGAAAGGTACTTC

J: TRBJ2-2
V: TRBV18
length: 13
size: .
D: .
CDR3: CASSPSGTGELFF
DNA: TGTGCCAGCTCACCATCCGGGACCGGGGAGCTGTTTTTT

J: TRBJ2-1
V: TRBV19
length: 17
size: .
D: TRBD2
CDR3: CASMTVLAGEGTNEQFF
DNA: TGTGCCAGTATGACCGTACTAGCGGGAGAGGGTACCAATGAGCAGTTCTTC

J: TRBJ1-2
V: TRBV7-2
length: 14
size: few
D: .
CDR3: CASSLGTGMRGYTF
DNA: TGTGCCAGCAGCTTAGGAACAGGGATGCGCGGCTACACCTTC

J: TRBJ1-5
V: TRBV27
length: 14
size: .
D: .
CDR3: CASSLQGWNQPQHF
DNA: TGTGCCAGCAGTTTACAGGGGTGGAATCAGCCCCAGCATTTT

J: TRBJ2-7
V: TRBV15
length: 15
size: .
D: .
CDR3: CATSRDTGTPYEQYF
DNA: TGTGCCACCAGCAGAGATACCGGGACTCCTTACGAGCAGTACTTC

J: TRBJ2-7
V: TRBV5-1
length: 15
size: once
D: .
CDR3: CASSLVTGSSYEQYF
DNA: TGCGCCAGCAGCTTGGTTACAGGGAGCTCCTACGAGCAGTACTTC